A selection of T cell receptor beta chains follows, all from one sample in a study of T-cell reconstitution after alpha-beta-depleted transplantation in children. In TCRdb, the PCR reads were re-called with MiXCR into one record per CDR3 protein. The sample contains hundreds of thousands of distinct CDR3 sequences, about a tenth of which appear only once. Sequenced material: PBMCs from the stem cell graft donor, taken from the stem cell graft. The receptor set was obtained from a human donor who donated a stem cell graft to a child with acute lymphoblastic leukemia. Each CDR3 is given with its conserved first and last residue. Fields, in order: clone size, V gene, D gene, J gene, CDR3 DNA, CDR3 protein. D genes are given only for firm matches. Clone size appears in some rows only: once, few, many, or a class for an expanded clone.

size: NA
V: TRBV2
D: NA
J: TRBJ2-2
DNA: TGTGCCAGCAGTGCACTAGCCCGGACCGGGGAGCTGTTTTTT
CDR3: CASSALARTGELFF

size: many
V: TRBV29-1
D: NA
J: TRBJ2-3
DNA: TGCAGCGTTGCCCATCCATCAGATACGCAGTATTTT
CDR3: CSVAHPSDTQYF

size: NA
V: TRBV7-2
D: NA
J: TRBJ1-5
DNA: TGTGCCAGCAGCCCCCGAGGGGGAGTTAATAGCAATCAGCCCCAGCATTTT
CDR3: CASSPRGGVNSNQPQHF

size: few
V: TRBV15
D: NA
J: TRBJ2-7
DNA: TGTGCCACCAGCAGAGATACCCACGAGCAGTACTTC
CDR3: CATSRDTHEQYF

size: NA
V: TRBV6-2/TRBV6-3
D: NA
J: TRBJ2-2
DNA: TGTGCCAGTAAGACAGGGAACACCGGGGAGCTGTTTTTT
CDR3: CASKTGNTGELFF

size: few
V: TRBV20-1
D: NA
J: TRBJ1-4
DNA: TGCAGTGCCCCCCCCACACACGAAAAACTGTTTTTT
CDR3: CSAPPTHEKLFF

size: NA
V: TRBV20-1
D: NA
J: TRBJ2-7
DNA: TGCAGTGCATCAAGACAGGCGGGGATGGACGAGCAGTACTTC
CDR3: CSASRQAGMDEQYF

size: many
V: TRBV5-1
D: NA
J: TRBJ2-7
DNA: TGCGCCAGCAGCCGGATATCGGGACTGAACTACGAGCAGTACTTC
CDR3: CASSRISGLNYEQYF

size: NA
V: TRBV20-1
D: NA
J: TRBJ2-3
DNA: TGCAGTGCTAGAGATAGGCTAGCCGGCACAGATACGCAGTATTTT
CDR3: CSARDRLAGTDTQYF

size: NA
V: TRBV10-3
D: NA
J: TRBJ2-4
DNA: TGTGCCATCAGTGAGTCACCCGGGAGAGGAGGGAACCTAGCCAAAAACATTCAGTACTTC
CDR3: CAISESPGRGGNLAKNIQYF

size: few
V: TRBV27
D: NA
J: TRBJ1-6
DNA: TGTGCCAGCAGGGGGCGGACAGTCACACTGTATTCACCCCTCCACTTT
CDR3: CASRGRTVTLYSPLHF

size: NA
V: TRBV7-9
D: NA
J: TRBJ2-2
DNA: TGTGCGTCCGGAGGGGAGCTGTTTTTT
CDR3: CASGGELFF

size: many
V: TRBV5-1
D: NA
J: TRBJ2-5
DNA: TGCGCCAGCAGACCGGACTGGACCCAAGAGACCCAGTACTTC
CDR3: CASRPDWTQETQYF

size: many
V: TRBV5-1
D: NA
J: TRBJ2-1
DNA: TGCGCCACCAGTGGGGGCGGGGTGTCCTATGAGCAGTTCTTC
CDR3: CATSGGGVSYEQFF

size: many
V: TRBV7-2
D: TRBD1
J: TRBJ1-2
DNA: TGTGCCACGGCGGGACAGCGGGGGGGAGGCTACACCTTC
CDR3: CATAGQRGGGYTF

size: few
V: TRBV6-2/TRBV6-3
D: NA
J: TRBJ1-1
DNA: TGTGCCAGCAGTTACAGCTCCAACAGGGAAGCTTTCTTT
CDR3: CASSYSSNREAFF

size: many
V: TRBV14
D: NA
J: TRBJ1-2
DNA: TGTGCCAGCAGCCCCCAAGTGGGTAACTATGGCTACACCTTC
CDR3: CASSPQVGNYGYTF

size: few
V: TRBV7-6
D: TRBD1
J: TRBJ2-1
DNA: TGTGCCAGCAGCCCAGGACAGGGGATGAGCTCCTACAATGAGCAGTTCTTC
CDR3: CASSPGQGMSSYNEQFF

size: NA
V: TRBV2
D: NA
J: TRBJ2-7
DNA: TGTGCCAGCAGTGAAGCTCGGGCAAACCCCTACGAGCAGTACTTC
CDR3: CASSEARANPYEQYF

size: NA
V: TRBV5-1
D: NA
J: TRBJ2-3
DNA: TGCGCCAGCAGCTCTGGGCTCCAGGTTCTCGATACGCAGTATTTT
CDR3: CASSSGLQVLDTQYF

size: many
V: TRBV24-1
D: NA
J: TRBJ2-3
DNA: TGTGCCACCAGTGATTTGTCCACCGGGGGTACGCAGTATTTT
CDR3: CATSDLSTGGTQYF

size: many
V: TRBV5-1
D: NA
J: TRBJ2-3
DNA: TGCGCCAGCAGCTTGGGTCTAGCGCCCGCAGATACGCAGTATTTT
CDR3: CASSLGLAPADTQYF

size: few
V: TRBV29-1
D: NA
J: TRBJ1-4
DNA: TGCAGCGTTGGGCTATTGTACAGCGAAATTGATGAAAAACTGTTTTTT
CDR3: CSVGLLYSEIDEKLFF

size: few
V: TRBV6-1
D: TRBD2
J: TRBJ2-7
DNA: TGTGCCAGCAGTCAAGGACTAGCGGGCCACGAGCAGTACTTC
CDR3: CASSQGLAGHEQYF

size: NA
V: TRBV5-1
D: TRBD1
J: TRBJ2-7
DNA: TGCGCCAGCAGCTTGGGACAGGGGGCGGAAGAGCAGTACTTC
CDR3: CASSLGQGAEEQYF

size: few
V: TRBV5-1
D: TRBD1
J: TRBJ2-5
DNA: TGCGCCAGCAGCTTGGAGAACCGGGACAGGGGAGATCGACAGTACTTC
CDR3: CASSLENRDRGDRQYF

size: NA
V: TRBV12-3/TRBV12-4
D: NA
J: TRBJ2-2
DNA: TGTGCCAGCAGTTCTATCCAGGGCTTTGGATCCCGAGTCAACACCGGGGAGCTGTTTTTT
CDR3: CASSSIQGFGSRVNTGELFF

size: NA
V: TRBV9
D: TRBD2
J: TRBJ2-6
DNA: TGTGCCAGCAGCTTAGGACTAGCGGAGTTCTCTGGGGCCAACGTCCTGACTTTC
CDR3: CASSLGLAEFSGANVLTF

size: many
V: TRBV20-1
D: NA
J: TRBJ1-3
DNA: TGCAGTGCTAGACGTGTTCTGAGCTCTGGAAACACCATATATTTT
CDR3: CSARRVLSSGNTIYF

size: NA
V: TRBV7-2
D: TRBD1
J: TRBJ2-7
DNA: TGTGCCAGCAGCTTAGGTTCCGGGACAGGACGCTACGAGCAGTACTTC
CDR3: CASSLGSGTGRYEQYF

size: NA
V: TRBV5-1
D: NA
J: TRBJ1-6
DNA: TGCGCCAGCAGCGGACGGATTAATTCACCCCTCCACTTT
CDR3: CASSGRINSPLHF

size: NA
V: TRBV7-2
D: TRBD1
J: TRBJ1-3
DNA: TGTGCCAGCAGCCGGGACAGCCCCTCTGGAAACACCATATATTTT
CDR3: CASSRDSPSGNTIYF

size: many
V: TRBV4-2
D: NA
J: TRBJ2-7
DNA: TGTGCCAGCAGCCATGCCTTAGGACTCGATTCCTACGAGCAGTACTTC
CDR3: CASSHALGLDSYEQYF

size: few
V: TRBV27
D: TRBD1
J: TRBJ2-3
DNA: TGTGCCAGCCTAACGTCCAGGGACAGCTCAGATACGCAGTATTTT
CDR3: CASLTSRDSSDTQYF

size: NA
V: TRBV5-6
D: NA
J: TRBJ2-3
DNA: TGTGCCAGCAGCTTCAGACAGACCACAGATACGCAGTATTTT
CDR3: CASSFRQTTDTQYF

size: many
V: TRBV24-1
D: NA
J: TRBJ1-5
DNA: TGTGCCACCAGTGAGGTGGGTAATCAGCCCCAGCATTTT
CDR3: CATSEVGNQPQHF

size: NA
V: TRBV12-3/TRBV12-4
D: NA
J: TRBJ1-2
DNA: TGTGCCAGCAGTTTCGCACAGGGTAGTTACGGCTACACCTTC
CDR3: CASSFAQGSYGYTF

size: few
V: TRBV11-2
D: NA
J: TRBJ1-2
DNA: TGTGCCAGCAGCTCCCCTCGGCGGGACCTCTATGGCTACACCTTC
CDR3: CASSSPRRDLYGYTF

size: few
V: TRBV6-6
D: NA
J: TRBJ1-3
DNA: TGTGCCAGCTATGTGTCCTCTGGAAACACCATATATTTT
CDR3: CASYVSSGNTIYF

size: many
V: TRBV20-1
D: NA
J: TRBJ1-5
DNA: TGCAGTGGACAGACGCAGGGCAATCAGCCCCAGCATTTT
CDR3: CSGQTQGNQPQHF